A selection of T cell receptor beta chains follows, all from one sample in a study of CD8+ T cells in alopecia areata. The repertoire was sequenced with immunoSEQ multiplex PCR; TCRdb's copy has only in-frame clones and lacks some. The sample carries under 200,000 clones, around three fifths recorded once. Source: CD4+ T cells sorted from blood, taken at week 4, from a patient treated with tofacitinib. Receptors originate from a human donor with alopecia areata. Both conserved end residues are part of each CDR3. A D gene is named only where the DNA matches it firmly. Clone size is stated in some rows and not others, as once, few, many or a class when expanded.

TRBV7-6,13,.,TRBJ2-3,.,CASSLLGADTQYF,TGTGCCAGCAGCTTACTAGGCGCAGATACGCAGTATTTT
TRBV6-5,12,.,TRBJ1-2,.,CASSYTNYGYTF,TGTGCCAGCAGTTACACTAACTATGGCTACACCTTC
TRBV7-9,15,.,TRBJ2-7,.,CASSLERGRVPEQYF,TGTGCCAGCAGCTTAGAGAGAGGCAGGGTCCCCGAGCAGTACTTC
TRBV29-1,13,.,TRBJ1-5,.,CSVGTFGNQPQHF,TGCAGCGTCGGGACGTTCGGCAATCAGCCCCAGCATTTT
TRBV13,13,.,TRBJ1-1,.,CASSLERGFGAFF,TGTGCCAGCAGCTTAGAACGGGGGTTCGGAGCTTTCTTT
TRBV30,15,.,TRBJ2-7,TRBD1,CAWSRRGTGYYEQYF,TGTGCCTGGAGTCGTCGGGGGACAGGTTATTACGAGCAGTACTTC
TRBV7-2,13,few,TRBJ2-7,.,CASSLARSYEQYF,TGTGCCAGCAGCTTAGCGCGCTCCTACGAGCAGTACTTC
TRBV4-2,16,.,TRBJ1-5,.,CASSQDSGHSNQPQHF,TGTGCCAGCAGCCAAGATTCCGGACATAGCAATCAGCCCCAGCATTTT
TRBV5-1,13,.,TRBJ2-5,.,CASSRPGEETQYF,TGCGCCAGCAGCCGCCCAGGGGAGGAGACCCAGTACTTC
TRBV2,14,once,TRBJ2-7,TRBD1,CASRTQLDRDEQYF,TGTGCCAGCAGAACCCAACTGGACAGGGACGAGCAGTACTTC
TRBV29-1,11,.,TRBJ2-7,.,CSVDWDYEQYF,TGCAGCGTTGATTGGGACTACGAGCAGTACTTC
TRBV27,15,.,TRBJ1-1,TRBD1,CASSQRQGLNTEAFF,TGTGCCAGCAGTCAACGACAGGGTCTGAACACTGAAGCTTTCTTT
TRBV29-1,13,.,TRBJ2-3,TRBD1,CSAATGTGDTQYF,TGCAGCGCTGCGACAGGGACGGGGGATACGCAGTATTTT
TRBV29-1,12,.,TRBJ2-3,.,CSVDTGTDTQYF,TGCAGCGTGGATACAGGGACAGATACGCAGTATTTT
TRBV27,13,.,TRBJ2-5,.,CASSLPGQETQYF,TGTGCCAGCAGTTTGCCGGGGCAAGAGACCCAGTACTTC
TRBV7-9,11,.,TRBJ2-5,.,CASSLAETQYF,TGTGCCAGCAGCTTAGCAGAGACCCAGTACTTC
TRBV2,13,.,TRBJ2-2,TRBD1,CASNDRGSGELFF,TGTGCCAGCAACGACAGGGGGTCCGGGGAGCTGTTTTTT
TRBV11-2,14,few,TRBJ2-5,.,CASSQPPLAETQYF,TGTGCCAGCAGCCAACCACCCCTGGCAGAGACCCAGTACTTC
TRBV25-1,14,.,TRBJ1-1,.,CASSGSRGNTEAFF,TGTGCCAGCAGTGGGTCCCGGGGGAACACTGAAGCTTTCTTT
TRBV7-3,20,few,TRBJ2-1,TRBD2,CASIRRVRTSIRTEDNEQFF,TGTGCCAGCATTAGAAGGGTCCGGACTAGCATCCGAACGGAGGACAATGAGCAGTTCTTC
TRBV29-1,13,.,TRBJ1-1,.,CSVERQRNTEAFF,TGCAGCGTTGAACGACAGAGGAACACTGAAGCTTTCTTT
TRBV30,14,.,TRBJ2-7,.,CAWSVWGQSYEQYF,TGTGCCTGGAGTGTTTGGGGGCAGTCCTACGAGCAGTACTTC
TRBV29-1,13,.,TRBJ2-5,.,CSVVGQGQETQYF,TGCAGCGTTGTGGGGCAGGGACAAGAGACCCAGTACTTC
TRBV30,14,few,TRBJ2-2,.,CALGRNANTGELFF,TGTGCGCTTGGACGGAATGCGAACACCGGGGAGCTGTTTTTT
TRBV5-4,16,.,TRBJ2-7,.,CASSRGLGTANYEQYF,TGTGCCAGCAGCCGGGGCCTCGGGACGGCGAACTACGAGCAGTACTTC
TRBV13,13,.,TRBJ2-7,.,CASSIRVAYEQYF,TGTGCCAGCAGCATTAGAGTGGCCTACGAGCAGTACTTC
TRBV5-6,12,few,TRBJ1-5,.,CASSSINQPQHF,TGTGCCAGCAGCTCGATTAATCAGCCCCAGCATTTT
TRBV5-1,15,many,TRBJ2-1,TRBD2,CASSLVLAGSREQFF,TGCGCCAGCAGCTTGGTACTAGCGGGGAGCCGGGAGCAGTTCTTC
TRBV29-1,14,.,TRBJ2-3,TRBD2,CSVEFLAGTDTQYF,TGCAGCGTTGAATTCCTAGCGGGCACAGATACGCAGTATTTT
TRBV7-9,13,.,TRBJ2-7,TRBD1,CASSYQDRDEQYF,TGTGCCAGCAGCTATCAAGACAGGGACGAGCAGTACTTC
TRBV6-4,8,.,TRBJ2-5,.,CASSREYF,TGTGCCAGCAGTCGGGAGTACTTC
TRBV11-2,16,.,TRBJ1-2,TRBD1,CASSLGAGQGNYGYTF,TGTGCCAGCAGCTTAGGCGCGGGACAGGGGAACTATGGCTACACCTTC
TRBV29-1,14,.,TRBJ2-5,TRBD2,CSADTGLALETQYF,TGCAGCGCGGACACGGGACTAGCTCTGGAGACCCAGTACTTC
TRBV30,14,.,TRBJ1-2,.,CAWSHDGGYYGYTF,TGTGCCTGGAGCCACGATGGGGGGTACTATGGCTACACCTTC
TRBV29-1,13,.,TRBJ2-6,.,CSVTGPGANVLTF,TGCAGCGTAACAGGGCCCGGGGCCAACGTCCTGACTTTC
TRBV10-1,15,few,TRBJ2-2,TRBD1,CASSDGTGSSGELFF,TGCGCCAGCAGTGACGGGACAGGGAGCTCCGGGGAGCTGTTTTTT
TRBV30,15,few,TRBJ2-1,TRBD2,CAWSVGLAGGNEQFF,TGTGCCTGGAGTGTGGGGCTAGCGGGGGGCAATGAGCAGTTCTTC
TRBV6-6,14,.,TRBJ2-7,TRBD2,CASKLAGGTYEQYF,TGTGCCAGCAAACTAGCGGGGGGTACCTACGAGCAGTACTTC